This T cell receptor beta chain appears in the sequencing data of a study of shared clonotypes between healthy human individuals. Sequencing was performed with immunoSEQ multiplex PCR; in TCRdb, only in-frame clones are kept and a portion is missing. The sample consists of approximately 1.9 million clones, just over 90% of them appearing once. This clone was observed once. Selected positively for CCR7 and CD45RO-negative, naive CD8 cells excluded terminally differentiated effector memory CD45RA+ cells. CDR1 and CDR2 (germline): SGHTA, FQGTGA. V lost 5 bases and J lost 4; bases outside the gene matches: 16. The CDR3 is 19 amino acids.

Sequencing was carried out using naive CD8+ T cells from PBMCs. This sequence was found in a young man in good health. Some clones in this sample may be carry-over from other donors' samples. The chain recombines TRBV7-3 with TRBJ2-2; TRBD2 matches 10 bases. CDR3 amino acids: CASSPIMGSGREITGELFF. The CDR3 nucleotides are TGTGCCAGCAGCCCTATTATGGGCAGCGGGAGGGAGATCACCGGGGAGCTGTTTTTT. Drawing the rest from reference TRBV7-3 and TRBJ2-2, the complete variable domain is GAGVSQTPSNKVTEKGKYVELRCDPISGHTALYWYRQSLGQGPEFLIYFQGTGAADDSGLPNDRFFAVRPEGSVSTLKIQRTERGDSAVYLCASSPIMGSGREITGELFFGEGSRLTVL.